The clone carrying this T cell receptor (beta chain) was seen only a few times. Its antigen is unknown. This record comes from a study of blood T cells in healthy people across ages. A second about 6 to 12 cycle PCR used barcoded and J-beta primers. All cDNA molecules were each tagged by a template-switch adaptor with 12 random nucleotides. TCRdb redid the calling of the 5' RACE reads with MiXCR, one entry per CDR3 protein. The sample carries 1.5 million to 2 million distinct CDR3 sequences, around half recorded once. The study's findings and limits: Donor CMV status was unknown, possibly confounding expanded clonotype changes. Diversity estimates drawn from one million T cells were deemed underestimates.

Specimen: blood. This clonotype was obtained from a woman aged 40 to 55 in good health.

The CDR3 DNA follows: TGTGCCACCAGCATAGGCCAGCACGAGACCCAGTACTTC. This encodes CATSIGQHETQYF. The chain employs TRBV15 and TRBJ2-5, with no clear D. CDR1 LNHNV and CDR2 YYDKDF come from the germline V gene (reference sequence). This CDR3 spans 13 amino acids. Trimming removed 4 bases from V and 5 bases from J, with 11 bases in between.